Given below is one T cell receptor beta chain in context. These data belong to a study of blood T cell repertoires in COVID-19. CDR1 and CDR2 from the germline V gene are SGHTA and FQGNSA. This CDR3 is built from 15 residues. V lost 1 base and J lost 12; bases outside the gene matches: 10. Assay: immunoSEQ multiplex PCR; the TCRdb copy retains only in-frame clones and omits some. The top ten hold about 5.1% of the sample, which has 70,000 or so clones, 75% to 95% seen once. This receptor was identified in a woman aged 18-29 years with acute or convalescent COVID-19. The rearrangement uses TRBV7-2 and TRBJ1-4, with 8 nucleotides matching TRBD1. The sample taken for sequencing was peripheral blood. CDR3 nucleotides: TGTGCCAGCAGCTTAGTCTGGTCAGGGGGCGAGGAACTGTTTTTT. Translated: CASSLVWSGGEELFF.